Below, 14 T cell receptor beta chains from the same sample are listed, as sequenced in a study of Tregs in tolerant kidney transplant recipients. This table comes from immunoSEQ multiplex PCR, and its TCRdb copy is limited to in-frame clones, with some not included. This table holds some 70,000 clones, less than 90% found once. Sample: CD4+ T cells from blood, taken before the transplant. The receptors stem from a human donor who received a combined kidney and bone marrow transplant.

This clone was detected only a few times. CDR3: CASSFYFGSSGSQTETQYF. The CDR3 region has the DNA TGTGCCAGCAGCTTCTACTTCGGGTCTAGCGGGAGCCAGACGGAGACCCAGTACTTC. The V call is TRBV5-6, the J call TRBJ2-5, with 10 positions matching TRBD2. The CDR3 runs 19 residues. V shed 2 bases, J shed 5 bases, and the junction held 18 bases outside the gene matches. The germline V gene encodes CDR1 SGHDT and CDR2 YYEEEE. The variable domain in full, with the rest retrieved from reference TRBV5-6 and TRBJ2-5, is DAGVTQSPTHLIKTRGQQVTLRCSPKSGHDTVSWYQQALGQGPQFIFQYYEEEERQRGNFPDRFSGHQFPNYSSELNVNALLLGDSALYLCASSFYFGSSGSQTETQYFGPGTRLLVL.

The V and J genes are TRBV19 and TRBJ2-4; D is perhaps TRBD2 (5 bases). Between the trimmed V and J ends, which lost 0 bases and 0 bases, there was a span of 6 bases. The CDR3 sequence is 15 residues long. CDR1 is LNHDA, CDR2 SQIVND, per germline (reference sequence). The CDR3 DNA sequence: TGTGCCAGTAGTATAGAGAGGGCAGCCAAAAACATTCAGTACTTC. This encodes CASSIERAAKNIQYF.

The rearrangement joins TRBV7-2 to TRBJ2-5, with 8 positions matching TRBD1. The junction had 10 bases not matched to a gene; V was cut back by 5 bases and J by 5 bases. The CDR3 extends over 15 amino acids. Germline CDR1 and CDR2: SGHTA and FQGNSA. CDR3 residues: CASSARTGSMETQYF. CDR3 in DNA: TGTGCCAGCAGCGCCCGGACAGGGTCCATGGAGACCCAGTACTTC. The whole variable domain, remainder taken from reference TRBV7-2 and TRBJ2-5, is GAGVSQSPSNKVTEKGKDVELRCDPISGHTALYWYRQSLGQGLEFLIYFQGNSAPDKSGLPSDRFSAERTGGSVSTLTIQRTQQEDSAVYLCASSARTGSMETQYFGPGTRLLVL.

The chain is built from TRBV30 and TRBJ1-2; D not resolved. Germline loops: CDR1 GTSNPN, CDR2 SVGIG (reference sequence). The CDR3 totals 11 residues. The CDR3 region has the DNA TGTGTCGGTGGGAGGGACTATGGCTACACCTTC. It is translated as CVGGRDYGYTF.

V gene TRBV11-3 combines with J gene TRBJ2-1; 14 bases align to TRBD2. The germline CDR1 and CDR2 sequences are SGHNT and YENEEA. V was clipped by 3 bases and J by 8 bases; unmatched bases: 6. This CDR3 is built from 16 residues. The CDR3 nucleotides read TGTGCCAGCAGCTTCGGACTAGCGGGAGGAAGGGATGAGCAGTTCTTC. It yields the protein CASSFGLAGGRDEQFF. Drawing the rest from reference TRBV11-3 and TRBJ2-1, the complete variable domain is EAGVVQSPRYKIIEKKQPVAFWCNPISGHNTLYWYLQNLGQGPELLIRYENEEAVDDSQLPKDRFSAERLKGVDSTLKIQPAELGDSAVYLCASSFGLAGGRDEQFFGPGTRLTVL.

The chain carries TRBV28 and TRBJ2-7, with 10 positions matching TRBD1. Germline-derived CDR1 and CDR2 are MDHEN and SYDVKM. Germline trimming cut 7 bases from V and 5 bases from J; bases unmatched to any gene: 11. The CDR3 contains 15 residues. CDR3 sequence reads: CASNLADRGTHEQYF. The CDR3 bases are TGTGCCAGCAACCTGGCGGACAGGGGGACCCACGAGCAGTACTTC.

The chain joins TRBV5-1 to TRBJ2-1, with unresolved D. Trimming stripped 0 bases from V and 0 bases from J, with 7 bases between. From germline, CDR1 is SGHRS and CDR2 YFSETQ. CDR3 length equals 15 residues. This CDR3 is CASSLGSNSYNEQFF. CDR3 nucleotide sequence: TGCGCCAGCAGCTTGGGTAGTAACTCCTACAATGAGCAGTTCTTC.

The chain carries TRBV7-6 and TRBJ2-3; possibly TRBD2 for D (6 bases). Germline-derived CDR1 and CDR2 are SGHVS and FNYEAQ. V was clipped by 0 bases and J by 4 bases, with 8 bases between them. This CDR3 region has 14 residues. The CDR3 protein is CASSLAGGADTQYF. The CDR3 nucleotides are TGTGCCAGCAGCTTAGCGGGAGGAGCAGATACGCAGTATTTT.

Written as DNA, the CDR3 is TGTGCCAGCAGCAAAAGGCCGGGACTAGTGAACAATGAGCAGTTCTTC. This codes for CASSKRPGLVNNEQFF. The rearrangement uses TRBV21-1 and TRBJ2-1; TRBD2 is taken as the D call from the table, unchecked against the DNA. TRBV21-1 is shown as a pseudogene. CDR3 length: 16 residues.

The chain is built from TRBV28 and TRBJ2-3; 11 bases match TRBD2. CDR1 is MDHEN and CDR2 is SYDVKM in the germline V gene. The V and J ends lost 6 bases and 4 bases, in that order; junction bases with no gene match: 12. This CDR3 has 17 residues. In DNA, the CDR3 is TGTGCCAGCAGGTTAACTAGCGGGAGTATCTTATCAGATACGCAGTATTTT. This codes for CASRLTSGSILSDTQYF.

This chain connects TRBV5-1 to TRBJ2-3; 8 bases agree with TRBD1. The V segment lost 0 bases and the J segment 0 bases; nucleotides outside the gene matches: 3. Germline lookup yields CDR1 SGHRS and CDR2 YFSETQ. The CDR3 spans 16 residues. CDR3 loop: CASSLAGGASTDTQYF. CDR3 bases: TGCGCCAGCAGCTTGGCAGGGGGCGCGAGCACAGATACGCAGTATTTT.

The chain has TRBV6-1 and TRBJ2-5; TRBD2 matches 12 bases. Germline values: CDR1 MNHNS, CDR2 SASEGT. With V trimmed by 4 bases and J by 0 bases, 3 bases remained unmatched. This CDR3 region has 16 residues. CDR3 in DNA: TGTGCCAGCAGTGCCCGACTAGCGGGAGACCAAGAGACCCAGTACTTC. Translating it yields CASSARLAGDQETQYF.

The chain is built from TRBV19 and TRBJ1-2, with 9 nucleotides matching TRBD1. V dropped 6 bases and J dropped 8; count of bases not matched to a gene: 19. The CDR3 spans 17 residues. Germline V gene lookup returns CDR1 LNHDA and CDR2 SQIVND (reference sequence). The CDR3 protein is CASSRRTSGQGTFGYTF. The CDR3 DNA follows: TGTGCCAGTAGCCGAAGGACGTCGGGACAGGGAACGTTCGGCTACACCTTC. The entire variable domain, with the rest obtained from reference TRBV19 and TRBJ1-2, is as follows: DGGITQSPKYLFRKEGQNVTLSCEQNLNHDAMYWYRQDPGQGLRLIYYSQIVNDFQKGDIAEGYSVSREKKESFPLTVTSAQKNPTAFYLCASSRRTSGQGTFGYTFGSGTRLTVV.

The chain is built from TRBV29-1 and TRBJ2-7; D is perhaps TRBD2 (6 bases). V dropped 4 bases and J dropped 6 bases, with 22 bases sitting between them. This CDR3 is built from 15 residues. The V gene's germline CDR1 is SQVTM and CDR2 ANQGSEA. CDR3 DNA sequence: TGCAGCGTTGTGCGGGGTGACAGAGGCTCCCGCGAGCAGTACTTC. Protein product: CSVVRGDRGSREQYF.